These 31 T cell receptor beta chains share one sample of origin, sequenced in a study of monozygotic twins with inflammatory bowel disease. Following a re-call of the 5' RACE reads, TCRdb has one entry per CDR3 protein and lacks DNA. Its clone listing holds under 150,000 distinct CDR3 sequences. Sample: blood. The receptors shown here come from a human donor with ulcerative colitis or Crohn's disease, or a healthy co-twin of an affected twin (not recorded which).

The gene calls are TRBV5-1 and TRBJ2-5; the D call of TRBD2 rests on TCRdb alone, since no DNA is present to check it. Germline V lookup: CDR1 SGHRS, CDR2 YFSETQ. The CDR3 runs to 15 residues. CDR3 sequence: CASSLEGSEEETQYF.

The chain is built from TRBV11-2 and TRBJ1-4; TCRdb gives TRBD1 as the D gene, but with no DNA this cannot be confirmed. The CDR3 length is 15 residues. Germline lookup yields CDR1 SGHAT and CDR2 FQNNGV. The CDR3 protein is CASSSLGSANEKLFF.

This rearrangement joins TRBV5-5 to TRBJ2-7; TCRdb outputs TRBD1, but without DNA this stays unchecked. Germline V gene lookup returns CDR1 SGHKS and CDR2 YYEKEE (reference sequence). The CDR3 totals 13 residues. CDR3 amino acids: CASSLPDSYEQYF.

The J gene is TRBJ2-7, the V gene TRBV20-1; TCRdb outputs TRBD1, but without DNA this stays unchecked. The CDR3 covers 13 residues. Germline CDR1 DFQATT, CDR2 SNEGSKA (reference sequence). Here the CDR3 reads CSANDSPRYEQYF.

The rearrangement uses TRBV5-4 and TRBJ1-6. The germline gives CDR1 SGHNT, CDR2 YYREEE (reference sequence). The CDR3 length is 15 residues. The CDR3 is CASSLHSSYNSPLHF.

V usage is TRBV5-1 and J usage is TRBJ2-6. This CDR3 contains 15 residues. Germline lookup yields CDR1 SGHRS and CDR2 YFSETQ. CDR3 amino acids: CASSLGASGANVLTF.

V and J are TRBV28 and TRBJ1-5. Germline V lookup: CDR1 MDHEN, CDR2 SYDVKM. The CDR3 covers 16 residues. Here the CDR3 reads CASRRDLGLGNQPQHF.

V usage is TRBV19 and J usage is TRBJ1-1; the D call of TRBD1 rests on TCRdb alone, since no DNA is present to check it. The CDR3 contains 17 residues. Germline V gene data show CDR1 as LNHDA and CDR2 as SQIVND (reference sequence). The CDR3 region is CASSMRPGQGWDTEAFF.

The chain is built from TRBV19 and TRBJ1-5; without DNA, the TCRdb call of TRBD1 cannot be checked. The CDR3 is 13 amino acids. Germline CDR1 reads LNHDA; CDR2 reads SQIVND (reference sequence). The CDR3 reads CASSKGGRQPQHF.

The V gene is TRBV20-1, the J gene TRBJ2-1; TCRdb's D call, TRBD1, is unchecked because there is no DNA. The CDR3 contains 14 residues. The germline CDR1 and CDR2 sequences are DFQATT and SNEGSKA (reference sequence). CDR3 loop: CSAPRDRDKNEQFF.

The rearrangement links TRBV3-1 to TRBJ1-2. The CDR3 sequence is 16 residues long. CDR1 is LGHDT and CDR2 is YNNKEL in the germline V gene (reference sequence). This chain's CDR3 is CASSQAWQQLGYGYTF.

V usage is TRBV12-3 or TRBV12-4 and J usage is TRBJ2-7. The CDR3 runs to 14 residues. The CDR3 protein is CASSRDADAYEQYF.

V usage is TRBV11-3 and J usage is TRBJ2-3. This CDR3 region has 13 residues. Germline CDR1 and CDR2: SGHNT and YENEEA. CDR3 amino acids: CASSLDLTDTQYF.

The chain uses TRBV4-2 and TRBJ2-1; TCRdb's D call, TRBD2, is unchecked because there is no DNA. There are 16 residues in the CDR3. Germline CDR1 is LGHNA and CDR2 is YNFKEQ. CDR3 sequence reads: CASSQDTSANYNEQFF.

The chain links TRBV27 to TRBJ2-2; TCRdb names TRBD1, which stays unverified in the absence of DNA. This CDR3 spans 14 amino acids. Per germline, CDR1 MNHEY and CDR2 SMNVEV (reference sequence). The CDR3: CASSPGTGPGELFF.

This sequence joins TRBV29-1 and TRBJ2-5; absent DNA, TCRdb's TRBD1 call cannot be checked. The germline V gene has CDR1 SQVTM and CDR2 ANQGSEA. The CDR3 contains 15 residues. This chain's CDR3 is CSVEEVTGGGETQYF.

The chain couples TRBV29-1 to TRBJ2-2; TCRdb lists TRBD1, though no DNA is available to test this call. The CDR3 extends over 14 amino acids. Germline assignment: CDR1 SQVTM and CDR2 ANQGSEA. The CDR3: CSVFDRPNTGELFF.

V gene TRBV18 combines with J gene TRBJ2-1; TCRdb indicates TRBD1, and absent DNA this call remains unverified. The CDR3 is 17 amino acids. The germline V gene encodes CDR1 KGHSH and CDR2 LQKENI. Here the CDR3 reads CASSQPGQGRTRNEQFF. The full variable domain, with the rest looked up from reference TRBV18 and TRBJ2-1, is NAGVMQNPRHLVRRRGQEARLRCSPMKGHSHVYWYRQLPEEGLKFMVYLQKENIIDESGMPKERFSAEFPKEGPSILRIQQVVRGDSAAYFCASSQPGQGRTRNEQFFGPGTRLTVL.

This chain joins TRBV7-2 and TRBJ1-5. The V gene's germline CDR1 is SGHTA and CDR2 FQGNSA. CDR3 length equals 16 residues. CDR3 protein: CASSRWAAQSNQPQHF.

The gene calls are TRBV5-1 and TRBJ2-3. Germline V gene data show CDR1 as SGHRS and CDR2 as YFSETQ. This CDR3 comprises 17 residues. CDR3 loop: CASSLYASSPGTDTQYF.

The genes are TRBV20-1 and TRBJ1-5. The germline CDR1 and CDR2 sequences are DFQATT and SNEGSKA (reference sequence). There are 13 residues in the CDR3. The CDR3 sequence is CSVVEYSNQPQHF.

The chain combines TRBV5-4 with TRBJ2-5; TCRdb's D gene call, TRBD1, goes unchecked for lack of DNA. The CDR3 totals 14 residues. Per germline, CDR1 SGHNT and CDR2 YYREEE (reference sequence). The CDR3 loop is CASSSWDRVETQYF. Drawing the rest from reference TRBV5-4 and TRBJ2-5, the complete variable domain is ETGVTQSPTHLIKTRGQQVTLRCSSQSGHNTVSWYQQALGQGPQFIFQYYREEENGRGNFPPRFSGLQFPNYSSELNVNALELDDSALYLCASSSWDRVETQYFGPGTRLLVL.

This sequence joins TRBV19 and TRBJ2-5. This CDR3 is built from 14 residues. Germline CDR1 LNHDA, CDR2 SQIVND (reference sequence). CDR3 sequence reads: CASSISTFLQTQYF.

V is TRBV7-3 and J is TRBJ2-3; TCRdb picks TRBD2, but there is no DNA to check that call. The CDR3 runs to 16 residues. Germline CDR1 and CDR2: SGHTA and FQGTGA. The CDR3 spells CASSLQAGGTTDTQYF.

This chain connects TRBV5-6 to TRBJ1-6; with no DNA, the TCRdb D assignment of TRBD1 cannot be verified. The CDR3 contains 14 residues. Germline-derived CDR1 and CDR2 are SGHDT and YYEEEE. The CDR3 here is CASSKDITNSPLHF.

The CDR3 sequence: CASSGEVRSPLHF. The chain uses TRBV12-3 or TRBV12-4 and TRBJ1-6. CDR3 length: 13 residues.

This chain joins TRBV7-9 and TRBJ2-7; TCRdb reports TRBD2, a call that lacks DNA to check it against. CDR3 length equals 13 residues. Germline CDR1 and CDR2: SEHNR and FQNEAQ (reference sequence). CDR3: CASSRLSLDEQYF.

The chain carries TRBV11-2 and TRBJ2-1; the D call from TCRdb, TRBD1, cannot be confirmed without DNA. There are 15 residues in the CDR3. Germline V lookup: CDR1 SGHAT, CDR2 FQNNGV. The CDR3 sequence is CASSISGTRGYEQFF.

The gene calls are TRBV20-1 and TRBJ2-2; TCRdb calls TRBD2, which cannot be checked without DNA. Germline V gene lookup returns CDR1 DFQATT and CDR2 SNEGSKA (reference sequence). The CDR3 contains 17 residues. Here the CDR3 reads CSARDRRTSANTGELFF.

The CDR3 sequence: CSFSGGFDQPQHF. The chain has TRBV29-1 and TRBJ1-5; with no DNA, the TCRdb D assignment of TRBD1 cannot be verified. The CDR3 is 13 amino acids. Germline V gene data show CDR1 as SQVTM and CDR2 as ANQGSEA.

The chain couples TRBV7-8 to TRBJ1-5; checking the TCRdb D call of TRBD1 is not possible without DNA. The CDR3 length is 17 residues. CDR1 is SGHVS and CDR2 is FQNEAQ in the germline V gene. CDR3 sequence: CASSPQGGDRRNQPQHF.